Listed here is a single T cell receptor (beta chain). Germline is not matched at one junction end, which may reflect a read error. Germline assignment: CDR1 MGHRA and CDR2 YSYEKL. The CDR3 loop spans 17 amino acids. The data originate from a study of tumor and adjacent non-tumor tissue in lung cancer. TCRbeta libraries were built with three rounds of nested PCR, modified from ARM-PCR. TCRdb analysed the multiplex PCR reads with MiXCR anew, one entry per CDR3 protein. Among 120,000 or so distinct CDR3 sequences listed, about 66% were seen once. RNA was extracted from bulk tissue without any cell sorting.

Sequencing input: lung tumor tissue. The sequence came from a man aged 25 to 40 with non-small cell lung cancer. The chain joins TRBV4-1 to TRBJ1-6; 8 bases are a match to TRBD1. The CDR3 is CASSQHREAGGNSPLHF. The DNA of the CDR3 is TGCGCCAGCAGCCAACATCGAGAGGCAGGGGGCAATTCACCTCTCCACTTT.